This T cell receptor beta chain originates from a study of blood T cell repertoires in COVID-19. The protocol was immunoSEQ multiplex PCR, while the TCRdb copy is restricted to in-frame clones and leaves out a portion. The repertoire consists of about 250,000 clones, with about 86% occurring once and the leading ten covering about 1.3%. Germline V lookup: CDR1 SGHKS, CDR2 YYEKEE (reference sequence). This CDR3 comprises 16 residues. Trimming took 2 bases from V and 6 from J, leaving 18 bases between them. The table lists this clone with a few counts. This receptor was obtained from a man older than 75 with acute or convalescent COVID-19. The sequenced material came from peripheral blood. V gene TRBV5-5 combines with J gene TRBJ1-5; possible D gene TRBD1, 5 bases. CDR3 coding DNA: TGTGCCAGCAGCTTATTTGGGGGGGGAAATGTTCAGCCCCAGCATTTT. This sequence encodes CASSLFGGGNVQPQHF.